The rows below give T cell receptor beta chains drawn from one sample of a study of blood T cell repertoires in COVID-19. The method was immunoSEQ multiplex PCR; TCRdb's version includes in-frame clones alone and lacks a portion of them. This repertoire shows approximately 250,000 clones, over 75% found once; its top ten account for over 8.5%. Material for sequencing was peripheral blood. The receptors here all came from a human donor in a cohort sampled during active COVID-19. Both conserved end residues are part of each CDR3. Each record gives: J gene, CDR3 length, clone size, D gene, V gene, CDR3 protein, CDR3 DNA. A D gene is named only where the DNA matches it firmly. Size values are once, few and many counts, or a class for expanded clones, and some rows have none.

TRBJ1-1,12,.,TRBD1,TRBV24-1,CATSDTGEEAFF,TGTGCCACCAGTGACACAGGGGAAGAAGCTTTCTTT
TRBJ2-7,13,.,.,TRBV29-1,CSVDVTPSHEQYF,TGCAGCGTTGATGTGACTCCGTCCCACGAGCAGTACTTC
TRBJ1-1,12,.,.,TRBV3-1/TRBV3-2,CASSQPGTEAFF,TGTGCCAGCAGCCAACCAGGGACTGAAGCTTTCTTT
TRBJ2-7,10,.,.,TRBV6-5,CASSIYEQYF,TGTGCCAGCAGTATATACGAGCAGTACTTC
TRBJ2-1,12,.,.,TRBV18,CASSPSTREQFF,TGTGCCAGCTCACCAAGCACCCGGGAGCAGTTCTTC
TRBJ1-2,15,.,.,TRBV5-1,CASSYGADSARGYTF,TGCGCCAGCAGCTATGGAGCCGACAGTGCCCGTGGCTACACCTTC
TRBJ2-3,16,.,.,TRBV6-1,CASSEVVRGNTDTQYF,TGTGCCAGCAGTGAGGTAGTAAGAGGGAACACAGATACGCAGTATTTT
TRBJ2-1,18,.,TRBD1,TRBV7-9,CASTLITRTGSSYNEQFF,TGTGCCAGCACCCTAATAACTAGGACAGGGAGCTCCTACAATGAGCAGTTCTTC
TRBJ2-1,16,once,TRBD1,TRBV10-1,CASSGVTGASYNEQFF,TGCGCCAGCAGTGGGGTGACAGGGGCATCCTACAATGAGCAGTTCTTC
TRBJ2-3,15,.,.,TRBV13,CASSLELAETDTQYF,TGTGCCAGCAGCTTAGAGTTAGCGGAAACAGATACGCAGTATTTT
TRBJ1-5,12,.,.,TRBV2,CASRSEGQPQHF,TGTGCCAGCAGGTCGGAGGGTCAGCCCCAGCATTTT
TRBJ2-3,15,.,TRBD2,TRBV2,CASSSGTSRADTQYF,TGTGCCAGCAGTTCCGGGACTAGCCGTGCAGATACGCAGTATTTT
TRBJ2-1,17,.,TRBD2,TRBV7-2,CASSLGLGLAGGNEQFF,TGTGCCAGCAGCTTAGGCCTAGGACTAGCGGGGGGGAATGAGCAGTTCTTC
TRBJ2-7,15,few,TRBD1,TRBV7-8,CASSLSRGQGYEQYF,TGTGCCAGCAGCTTAAGTAGGGGGCAGGGCTACGAGCAGTACTTC
TRBJ2-3,15,.,.,TRBV24-1,CATSEPGTSTDTQYF,TGTGCCACCAGTGAACCCGGGACTAGCACAGATACGCAGTATTTT
TRBJ1-1,17,.,.,TRBV7-4,CASSLLWFQGSNTEAFF,TGTGCCAGCAGCTTACTGTGGTTTCAGGGATCGAACACTGAAGCTTTCTTT
TRBJ2-5,15,.,.,TRBV19,CASSPAGWYQETQYF,TGTGCCAGTAGTCCGGCAGGTTGGTACCAAGAGACCCAGTACTTC
TRBJ1-5,15,.,.,TRBV6-2/TRBV6-3,CASSYPPGENQPQHF,TGTGCCAGCAGTTACCCCCCCGGGGAGAATCAGCCCCAGCATTTT